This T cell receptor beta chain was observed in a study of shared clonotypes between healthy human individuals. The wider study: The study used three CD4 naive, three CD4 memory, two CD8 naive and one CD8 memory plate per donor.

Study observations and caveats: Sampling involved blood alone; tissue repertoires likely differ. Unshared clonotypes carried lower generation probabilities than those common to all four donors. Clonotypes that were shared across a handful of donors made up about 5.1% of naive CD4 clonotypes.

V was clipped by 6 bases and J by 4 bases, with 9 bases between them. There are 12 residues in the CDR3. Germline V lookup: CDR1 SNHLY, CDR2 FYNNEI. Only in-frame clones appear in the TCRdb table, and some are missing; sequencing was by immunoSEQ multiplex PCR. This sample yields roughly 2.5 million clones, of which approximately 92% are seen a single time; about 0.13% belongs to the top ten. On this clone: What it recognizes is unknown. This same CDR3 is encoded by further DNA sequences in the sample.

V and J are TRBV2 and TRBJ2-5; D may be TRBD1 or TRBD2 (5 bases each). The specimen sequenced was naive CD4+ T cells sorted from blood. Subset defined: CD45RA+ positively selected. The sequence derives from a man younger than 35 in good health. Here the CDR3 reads CASRGVGETQYF. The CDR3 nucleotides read TGTGCCAGCAGGGGGGTAGGAGAGACCCAGTACTTC.